The 21 T cell receptor beta chains in this list originate from one sample, sequenced in a study of blood T cell repertoires in COVID-19. Generated by immunoSEQ multiplex PCR, the TCRdb table keeps only in-frame clones and is missing some. This table holds just over 90,000 clones, around 90% found once. Sequences were obtained from peripheral blood. All receptors come from a human donor with active COVID-19. The donor label of this sample is uncertain.

The chain joins TRBV6-2 or TRBV6-3 to TRBJ2-4; no clear D gene. V lost 2 bases, J lost 4 bases, and 9 bases lay in between. Germline CDR1 reads MNHEY; CDR2 reads SVGEGT. The CDR3 covers 14 residues. CDR3 DNA: TGTGCCAGCAGTTACCTGACTGGAAAAAACATTCAGTACTTC. Encoded protein: CASSYLTGKNIQYF.

The chain recombines TRBV9 with TRBJ2-7; TRBD1 is a possible D gene (5 bases). This CDR3 comprises 14 residues. Between the trimmed V and J ends, which lost 0 bases and 1 base, there was a span of 8 bases. Germline lookup yields CDR1 SGDLS and CDR2 YYNGEE. The CDR3 region is CASSVGRDSYEQYF. For the CDR3, the DNA is TGTGCCAGCAGCGTAGGCAGGGATTCCTACGAGCAGTACTTC.

This clone appeared once. This sequence joins TRBV7-2 and TRBJ1-2; 7 bases are shared with TRBD1. Germline V CDR1 and CDR2: SGHTA, FQGNSA. This CDR3 is built from 13 residues. V shed 5 bases, J shed 7 bases, and the junction held 7 bases outside the gene matches. CDR3 residues: CASSRQGSSGYTF. CDR3 nucleotides: TGTGCCAGCAGCAGACAGGGAAGCAGTGGCTACACCTTC.

The rearrangement joins TRBV6-5 to TRBJ1-5; 7 positions match TRBD1. CDR3 length equals 14 residues. V lost 4 bases to trimming and J lost 2 bases; unmatched junction nucleotides: 2. Germline CDR1 MNHEY, CDR2 SVGAGI. The DNA for the CDR3 is TGTGCCAGCAGTTCCGACAGGGGCAATCAGCCCCAGCATTTT. The encoded protein is CASSSDRGNQPQHF.

The chain uses TRBV5-1 and TRBJ1-2, with D tentatively TRBD1 (5 bases). The germline CDR1 and CDR2 sequences are SGHRS and YFSETQ. V was cut by 4 bases and J by 0 bases, with 13 bases left in between. The CDR3 extends over 15 amino acids. The CDR3 DNA reads TGCGCCAGCAGCATGACAGTACCCGCTAACTATGGCTACACCTTC. It encodes CASSMTVPANYGYTF.

The chain uses TRBV7-6 and TRBJ2-7, with TRBD2 identical over 10 bases. The V gene end was trimmed by 0 bases and the J gene end by 2 bases; junction bases not matched to a gene: 7. Germline V CDR1 and CDR2: SGHVS, FNYEAQ. The CDR3 totals 17 residues. DNA for the CDR3: TGTGCCAGCAGCTTAGCGTACCCTAGCGGGGGAACCTACGAGCAGTACTTC. Translating it yields CASSLAYPSGGTYEQYF.

This sequence joins TRBV28 and TRBJ1-2; D call uncertain. The CDR3 is made up of 15 amino acids. CDR1 and CDR2 (germline): MDHEN, SYDVKM. V lost 6 bases and J lost 2, with 16 bases in between. Here the CDR3 reads CASRIAGWQNYGYTF. The CDR3 nucleotides read TGTGCCAGCAGGATCGCGGGCTGGCAGAACTATGGCTACACCTTC.

CDR3 amino acids: CASSYSFKRGTDTQYF. Written as DNA, the CDR3 is TGTGCCAGCAGTTACTCGTTTAAGCGGGGCACAGATACGCAGTATTTT. This rearrangement joins TRBV6-6 to TRBJ2-3; D is possibly TRBD2 (6 bases). This CDR3 contains 16 residues. Trimming cost V 0 bases and J 1 base, with 11 bases left between them. CDR1 and CDR2 from the germline V gene are MNHNY and SVGAGI (reference sequence).

The V call is TRBV18, the J call TRBJ1-2, with D uncertain. V shed 2 bases and J shed 1 base, with 14 bases lying between them. Germline assignment: CDR1 KGHSH and CDR2 LQKENI. The CDR3 is 16 residues long. In DNA, the CDR3 is TGTGCCAGCTCACCAGAGGTCGGGGTCCGTAACTATGGCTACACCTTC. Its protein product is CASSPEVGVRNYGYTF.

The V gene is TRBV18, the J gene TRBJ2-7; D ambiguous. Germline assignment: CDR1 KGHSH and CDR2 LQKENI. This CDR3 is built from 12 residues. With 3 bases removed from V and 3 bases from J, the gap between germline ends came to 6 bases. DNA of the CDR3: TGTGCCAGCTCACCTCCCCTCTACGAGCAGTACTTC. This codes for CASSPPLYEQYF.

The chain joins TRBV29-1 to TRBJ1-5; 9 bases match TRBD1. Losses at the gene ends were 6 bases for V and 6 bases for J; bases not matched to a gene: 6. This CDR3 region has 13 residues. The germline V gene has CDR1 SQVTM and CDR2 ANQGSEA. CDR3 bases: TGCAGCGTGGAACAGGGGGCTGGTCAGCCCCAGCATTTT. The encoded protein is CSVEQGAGQPQHF.

The rearrangement uses TRBV6-2 or TRBV6-3 and TRBJ2-2, with TRBD1 matching 10 bases. Germline V CDR1 and CDR2: MNHEY, SVGEGT. V lost 2 bases, J lost 2 bases, and 2 bases stayed unmatched. The CDR3 runs to 16 residues. CDR3 protein: CASSYGDRGNTGELFF. Written as DNA, the CDR3 is TGTGCCAGCAGTTACGGGGACAGGGGAAACACCGGGGAGCTGTTTTTT.

The chain links TRBV27 to TRBJ1-6; unclear D gene. Germline CDR1 reads MNHEY; CDR2 reads SMNVEV (reference sequence). The CDR3 covers 12 residues. V lost 3 bases and J lost 9, with 6 bases in between. This CDR3 is CASSFRGSPLHF. The CDR3 nucleotides are TGTGCCAGCAGTTTTCGAGGTTCACCCCTCCACTTT.

The rearrangement links TRBV6-5 to TRBJ2-5, with D unresolved. Between the trimmed V and J ends, which lost 2 bases and 3 bases, there was a span of 7 bases. CDR3 length equals 13 residues. Germline V CDR1 and CDR2: MNHEY, SVGAGI. CDR3 sequence: CASSYSRKETQYF. CDR3 bases: TGTGCCAGCAGTTACAGCAGGAAAGAGACCCAGTACTTC.

The table lists this clone with a count of one. J is TRBJ2-1 and V is TRBV6-2 or TRBV6-3; weak D call: TRBD2 (6 bases). With 2 bases removed from V and 0 bases from J, the gap between germline ends came to 8 bases. Germline-derived CDR1 and CDR2 are MNHEY and SVGEGT. The CDR3 has 15 amino acids. The CDR3 loop is CASSYGAGSYNEQFF. The CDR3 nucleotides are TGTGCCAGCAGTTACGGAGCGGGCTCCTACAATGAGCAGTTCTTC.

CDR3 residues: CASSLGGWETQYF. In DNA form, the CDR3 reads TGTGCCAGCAGCTTAGGGGGCTGGGAGACCCAGTACTTC. V is TRBV7-8 and J is TRBJ2-5, with D perhaps TRBD1 (5 bases). Germline V gene lookup returns CDR1 SGHVS and CDR2 FQNEAQ. The CDR3 extends over 13 amino acids. V was cut by 1 base and J by 5 bases, with 8 bases left in between.

CDR3 region: CASSLRTGGTDTQYF. The CDR3 DNA reads TGTGCCAGCAGTTTAAGGACAGGGGGCACAGATACGCAGTATTTT. This chain links TRBV28 with TRBJ2-3; 9 bases are shared with TRBD1. Germline V gene sequence: CDR1 MDHEN, CDR2 SYDVKM. The CDR3 spans 15 residues. J gave up 1 base and V 2 bases, and 1 base lay outside the gene matches. Combining the CDR3 with reference TRBV28 and TRBJ2-3 gives the whole variable domain DVKVTQSSRYLVKRTGEKVFLECVQDMDHENMFWYRQDPGLGLRLIYFSYDVKMKEKGDIPEGYSVSREKKERFSLILESASTNQTSMYLCASSLRTGGTDTQYFGPGTRLTVL.

J is TRBJ1-1 and V is TRBV10-2; D is ambiguous. V lost 6 bases and J 4 bases, leaving 9 bases between the germline ends. CDR1 is WSHSY and CDR2 is SAAADI in the germline V gene. CDR3 length equals 12 residues. The CDR3 region is CASRQSITEAFF. CDR3 nucleotides: TGCGCCAGCAGACAGTCCATCACTGAAGCTTTCTTT.

V gene TRBV18 combines with J gene TRBJ1-1, with TRBD1 as a possible D gene (5 bases). Trimming took off 1 base at V and 7 bases at J, with 7 bases between the two ends. Per germline, CDR1 KGHSH and CDR2 LQKENI. The CDR3 spans 12 residues. Here the CDR3 reads CASSPLGGEAFF. In DNA form, the CDR3 reads TGTGCCAGCTCACCACTCGGGGGTGAAGCTTTCTTT.

This rearrangement joins TRBV5-4 to TRBJ1-2; 7 positions match TRBD1. Trimming cost V 6 bases and J 4 bases; bases outside gene matches: 6. The germline V gene encodes CDR1 SGHNT and CDR2 YYREEE (reference sequence). The CDR3 contains 13 residues. CDR3 nucleotide sequence: TGTGCCAGCAACCCGGGACAGTCCTATGGCTACACCTTC. This encodes CASNPGQSYGYTF. Drawing the rest from reference TRBV5-4 and TRBJ1-2, the complete variable domain is ETGVTQSPTHLIKTRGQQVTLRCSSQSGHNTVSWYQQALGQGPQFIFQYYREEENGRGNFPPRFSGLQFPNYSSELNVNALELDDSALYLCASNPGQSYGYTFGSGTRLTVV.

This clone came up a few times. The rearrangement uses TRBV18 and TRBJ2-7, with D perhaps matching TRBD1 (5 bases). Trimming took 3 bases from V and 5 from J, leaving 11 bases between them. Germline V gene data show CDR1 as KGHSH and CDR2 as LQKENI. The CDR3 runs 13 residues. CDR3 sequence reads: CASSPQGFHEQYF. DNA of the CDR3: TGTGCCAGCTCACCTCAGGGTTTCCACGAGCAGTACTTC.